A selection of T cell receptor beta chains follows, all from one sample in a study of cytomegalovirus exposure and HLA in healthy donors. Libraries were prepared by immunoSEQ multiplex PCR; TCRdb keeps only in-frame clonotypes and omits some of them. The table lists around 180,000 clones, around 80% of them singletons. Sample: PBMCs. The origin of the receptors is a woman aged 40 to 50 in good health and CMV-seronegative. Each CDR3 is given with its conserved first and last residue. Each record gives: V gene, CDR3 protein.

V: TRBV6-1; CDR3: CASSDRGPQKAQYF
V: TRBV28; CDR3: CASIRAFF
V: TRBV5-1; CDR3: CASSISGDSGNTIYF
V: TRBV7-9; CDR3: CSSSLLPAGLSQETQYF
V: TRBV5-1; CDR3: CASSWTPPAQGGEQYF
V: TRBV9; CDR3: CASSARTSGRSDTQYF
V: TRBV11-2; CDR3: CASSPRMDTEAFF
V: TRBV5-1; CDR3: CASSVGGQAIYGYTF
V: TRBV10-3; CDR3: CAISDFTGGYTEAFF
V: TRBV5-6; CDR3: CASSGLGLAGGPLNEQFF
V: TRBV5-1; CDR3: CASSSRTTSYEQYF
V: TRBV18; CDR3: CASSPPTIRTGKYGYTF
V: TRBV11-2; CDR3: CASSLGFQGAYNEQFF
V: TRBV15; CDR3: CATSPSGTGYLEQYF
V: TRBV27; CDR3: CASSLYKPGQITDTQYF
V: TRBV5-1; CDR3: CASSYVPGLGTQYF
V: TRBV18; CDR3: CASSQVGFGQGTHEQYF
V: TRBV19; CDR3: CASSMGQGTHEQYF
V: TRBV27; CDR3: CASKPWQGHYGYTF
V: TRBV29-1; CDR3: CSVEDGGRTYEQYF
V: TRBV9; CDR3: CASSATEGVVRDTQYF
V: TRBV5-1; CDR3: CASSLKVGGVEAFF
V: TRBV6-1; CDR3: CASHRVMNTEAFF
V: TRBV21-1; CDR3: CASSHLLDSPGSYNSPLHF
V: TRBV29-1; CDR3: CSARAGGDYEQYF
V: TRBV11-2; CDR3: CASSLRRLAGSYEQYF
V: TRBV27; CDR3: CASSLSLRQGANYGYTF
V: TRBV7-9; CDR3: CASSFIAGGTDTQYF
V: TRBV6-1; CDR3: CASSEFLGQLNSPLHF